This TCR beta chain is drawn from a study of patients and donors after allogeneic stem cell transplantation. This clonotype was counted between two and nine times. TCRdb processed the RT-PCR reads anew with MiXCR; each CDR3 protein has one entry. The table records 900,000 to 1,000,000 distinct CDR3 sequences, around 17% of them present only once. Trimming removed 4 bases from V and 2 bases from J, with 8 bases in between. There are 13 residues in the CDR3. Germline lookup yields CDR1 SNHLY and CDR2 FYNNEI. The receptor's source is a human donor who was either an allogeneic HSCT recipient or a stem cell or donor lymphocyte infusion donor (not recorded which). It is not recorded whose cells these are; they may come from a transplant donor. The chain links TRBV2 to TRBJ1-1; no reliable D call. The sequencing input was blood, either unsorted or a sorted T cell fraction (not recorded which). The CDR3 region is CASSAEINTEAFF. DNA for the CDR3: TGTGCCAGCAGTGCGGAAATAAACACTGAAGCTTTCTTT.